The TCR beta chain described here comes from a study of CD8+ T cells in alopecia areata (dated by TCRdb to between 2018 and 2020). In terms of the full investigation: The treated patients, all with moderate-to-severe alopecia areata, were enrolled in an open-label pilot trial of oral tofacitinib given at 5 to 10 mg twice daily. Patients received tofacitinib for 6 to 18 months and were then followed off drug for 6 months to check for delayed response and recurrence. The study used high-throughput TCRbeta sequencing to examine T cell clonal expansion in alopecia areata, in both the C3H/HeJ mouse model and human patients. TCRbeta CDR3 regions were amplified by immunoSEQ multiplex PCR with 35 Vbeta forward and 13 Jbeta reverse primers. On the human side, TCRbeta sequencing was run on scalp tissue and on sorted CD4+ and CD8+ peripheral blood T cells from healthy controls and from alopecia areata patients with either patchy or totalis/universalis disease. RNA came from the PAXgene miRNA kit for fixed scalp, the miRNeasy kit for PBMCs, and the RNeasy kit for mouse skin. For the treated patients, the SALT score, which quantifies what percentage of scalp surface area is affected, served as the measure of disease severity. Scalp clonality was compared among normal scalp (n=4), patchy alopecia areata scalp (n=8), and alopecia totalis/universalis scalp (n=8). Tofacitinib-treated patients had biopsies at baseline and at 4 and 24 weeks of treatment, with a later scalp biopsy in several patients.

Looking up the germline V gene yields CDR1 SQVTM and CDR2 ANQGSEA. The V end loses 4 bases and the J end loses 3 bases, and a stretch of 12 bases separates them. The CDR3 runs 13 amino acids, cysteine and phenylalanine included. The entry retains the CDR3 DNA only, 39 bases that are in frame from base 1. Libraries came from the immunoSEQ multiplex PCR assay. RNA was extracted from all samples and reverse transcribed into cDNA as template for TCR sequencing. SuperScript III was used for first-strand cDNA synthesis, primed with a 2:1 mix of oligo-dT and random hexamers. A synthetic immune receptor repertoire was used to measure amplification bias, and any remaining bias was corrected computationally. On the study's bioinformatics: Raw reads were preprocessed for error removal, and CDR3 was defined according to IMGT conventions as running from the conserved cysteine to phenylalanine. Clonality was computed by normalizing Shannon entropy by log2 of the number of productive unique TCRs and subtracting the result from 1. CD4 or CD8 identity of scalp clones was inferred by cross-referencing scalp TCRbeta sequences with sorted blood CD4 and CD8 repertoires. TCRdb stores this immuneACCESS table with in-frame sequences only. Part of the clones is absent; in the studies checked, under half of the shortfall reflects unresolved V genes, and no reason is known for the rest. The DNA was the basis for D and trimming; V, J and clone size are from that table. The sample profile shows about 280,000 clones; 55% to 70% of them were found once. The ten largest clones add up to under 2% of the sample.

In the case of this clone: The antigen this receptor binds is unknown. Base qualities are not recorded, but no much larger clone differs from it by a single base.

What the work shows at the level of the full study, not this receptor alone: Higher clonality and more expanded CD8+ clones were observed in lesional scalp than in normal scalp, particularly in alopecia totalis/universalis, a finding suggestive of antigenic drive. Shared TCR sequences between patients were less evident than in mice, which may be partly attributable to HLA diversity in the patient population. Scalp TCR repertoire analysis is complicated because resident alphabeta T cells in normal human skin are also sequenced, whereas mouse skin is dominated by gammadelta T cells. Because the treated cohort was small and had only one nonresponder, larger studies are needed to examine links between baseline CD8+ expansion and response. Tofacitinib significantly lowered scalp clonality and the number of expanded CD8+ clones among the top 100 scalp clones. During tofacitinib treatment, many expanded lesional clones stuck around in both scalp and blood, and this persistence may partly explain why relapse happens after treatment is stopped.

The sample's time point label, in plain terms: about 25 weeks on oral tofacitinib. What the treatment or condition label conveys for this sample: oral pan-JAK inhibitor, 5-10 mg twice daily. From alopecia areata patients, peripheral blood was collected along with lesional scalp punch biopsies. After PBMCs were isolated by density centrifugation and stained for CD3, CD4 and CD8, a FACSAria was used to sort CD4+ and CD8+ T cells. The origin of this receptor is a human donor with alopecia areata. The V and J segments used are TRBV29-1 and TRBJ1-2; the D gene lacks a confident call. Sequencing used CD4+ T cells sorted from blood, obtained at week 24, from a patient treated with tofacitinib. The nucleotide sequence reads as follows: TGCAGCGTTGTGGATCTCCCGGACTATGGCTACACCTTC. Translated, it reads CSVVDLPDYGYTF. The entire variable domain, with the stretches around the CDR3 drawn from the reference TRBV29-1 and TRBJ1-2 proteins, is SAVISQKPSRDICQRGTSLTIQCQVDSQVTMMFWYRQQPGQSLTLIATANQGSEATYESGFVIDKFPISRPNLTFSTLTVSNMSPEDSSIYLCSVVDLPDYGYTFGSGTRLTVV.